Below, one T cell receptor (beta chain) is given with its context. Participants were aged roughly 18 to 90 years from roughly 25 US areas. Clinical histories supplied by participants themselves formed the basis of cohort assignment. All recovered Cohort 3 donors got two negative PCRs, got clearance, or saw symptom resolution. As processed by the authors: Nucleated cell counts were estimated from reference gene primer amplification. Profiling relied on immunoSEQ multiplex PCR, and the TCRdb table lists in-frame clones only, not all of them. Clone size and V and J calls were adopted from that table, with D and trimming inferred from the DNA. The sample records fewer than 600,000 clones, approximately 90% being singletons. The entry originates in a study of blood T cell repertoires in COVID-19. The V and J ends lost 4 bases and 10 bases, in that order; junction bases with no gene match: 10. Germline loops: CDR1 ENHRY, CDR2 SYGVKD. CDR3 length equals 15 residues.

The receptor was isolated from a woman aged 40-49 years who had recovered from COVID-19. The chain combines TRBV10-3 with TRBJ2-1; 10 positions agree with TRBD2. Sequenced input: PBMCs or T cells enriched from blood (not recorded which). Written as DNA, the CDR3 is TGTGCCATCAGTGGGGAATTAGCGGGAGGTGGGGAGCAGTTCTTC. Residues: CAISGELAGGGEQFF.